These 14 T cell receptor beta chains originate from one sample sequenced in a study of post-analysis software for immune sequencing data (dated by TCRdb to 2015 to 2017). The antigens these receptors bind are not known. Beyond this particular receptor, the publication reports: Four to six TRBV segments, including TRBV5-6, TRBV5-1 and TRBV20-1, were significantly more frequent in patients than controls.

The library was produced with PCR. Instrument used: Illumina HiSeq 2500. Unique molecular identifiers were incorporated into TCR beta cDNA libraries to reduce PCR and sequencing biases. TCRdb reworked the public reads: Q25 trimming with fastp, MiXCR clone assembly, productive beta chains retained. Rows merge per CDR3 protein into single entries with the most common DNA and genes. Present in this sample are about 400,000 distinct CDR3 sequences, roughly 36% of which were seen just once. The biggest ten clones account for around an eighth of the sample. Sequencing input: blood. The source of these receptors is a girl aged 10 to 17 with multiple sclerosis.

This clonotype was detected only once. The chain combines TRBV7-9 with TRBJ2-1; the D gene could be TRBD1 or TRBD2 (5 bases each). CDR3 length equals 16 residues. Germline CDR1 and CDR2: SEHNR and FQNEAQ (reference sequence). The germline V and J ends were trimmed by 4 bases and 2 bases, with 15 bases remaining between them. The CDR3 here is CASSSPLQGPYNEQFF. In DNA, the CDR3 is TGTGCCAGCAGCTCACCGTTGCAGGGACCCTACAATGAGCAGTTCTTC.

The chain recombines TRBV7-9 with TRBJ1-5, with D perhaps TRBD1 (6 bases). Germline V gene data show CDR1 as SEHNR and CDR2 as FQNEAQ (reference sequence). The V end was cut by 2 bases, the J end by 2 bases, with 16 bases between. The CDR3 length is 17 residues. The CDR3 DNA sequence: TGTGCCAGCAGCTTATGGTCTGGGGGCAGGGGCAATCAGCCCCAGCATTTT. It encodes CASSLWSGGRGNQPQHF.

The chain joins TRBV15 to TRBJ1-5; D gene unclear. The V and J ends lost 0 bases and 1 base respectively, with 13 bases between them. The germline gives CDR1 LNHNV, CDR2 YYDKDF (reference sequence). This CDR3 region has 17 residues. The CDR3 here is CATSRDPVNSSNQPQHF. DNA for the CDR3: TGTGCCACCAGCAGAGATCCCGTAAATTCGAGCAATCAGCCCCAGCATTTT.

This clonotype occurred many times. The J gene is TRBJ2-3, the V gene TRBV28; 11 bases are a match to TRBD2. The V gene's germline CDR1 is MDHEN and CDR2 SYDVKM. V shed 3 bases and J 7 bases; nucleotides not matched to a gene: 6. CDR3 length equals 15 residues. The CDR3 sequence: CASSFLSGGGNTQYF. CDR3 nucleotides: TGTGCCAGCAGTTTCCTTAGCGGGGGGGGGAATACGCAGTATTTT.

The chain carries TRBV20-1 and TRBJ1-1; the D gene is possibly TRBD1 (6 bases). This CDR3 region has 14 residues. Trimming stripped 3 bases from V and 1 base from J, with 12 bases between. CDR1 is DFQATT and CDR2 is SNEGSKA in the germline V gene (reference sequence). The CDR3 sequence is CSARVGGGNTEAFF. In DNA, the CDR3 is TGCAGTGCTAGGGTGGGAGGGGGGAACACTGAAGCTTTCTTT.

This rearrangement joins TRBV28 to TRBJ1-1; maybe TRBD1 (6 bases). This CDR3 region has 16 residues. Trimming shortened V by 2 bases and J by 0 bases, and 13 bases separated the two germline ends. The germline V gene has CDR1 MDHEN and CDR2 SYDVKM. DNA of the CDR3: TGTGCCAGCAGTTTAGGGGGCGGGGGGCTGAACACTGAAGCTTTCTTT. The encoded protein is CASSLGGGGLNTEAFF.

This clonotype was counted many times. The DNA of the CDR3 is TGTGCCAGCAGCCCCCTAAGGGAAACAGGGACGGTAAACTATGGCTACACCTTC. This sequence encodes CASSPLRETGTVNYGYTF. The J gene is TRBJ1-2, the V gene TRBV21-1; the table assigns TRBD1, which was not confirmed against the DNA. TRBV21-1 is a recognized pseudogene. CDR3 length: 18 residues.

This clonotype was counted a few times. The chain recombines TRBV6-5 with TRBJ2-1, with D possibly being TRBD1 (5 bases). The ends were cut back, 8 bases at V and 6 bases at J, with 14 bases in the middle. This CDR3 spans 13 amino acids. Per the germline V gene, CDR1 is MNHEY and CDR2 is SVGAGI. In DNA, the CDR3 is TGTGCCAGCGGCCCTTTGGGGCCCAATGAGCAGTTCTTC. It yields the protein CASGPLGPNEQFF.

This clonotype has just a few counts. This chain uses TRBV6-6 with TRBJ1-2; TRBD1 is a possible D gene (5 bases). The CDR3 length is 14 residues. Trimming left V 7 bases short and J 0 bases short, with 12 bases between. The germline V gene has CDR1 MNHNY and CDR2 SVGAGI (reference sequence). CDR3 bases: TGTGCCAGCACCGAAAAGGGGTCTAACTATGGCTACACCTTC. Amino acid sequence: CASTEKGSNYGYTF.

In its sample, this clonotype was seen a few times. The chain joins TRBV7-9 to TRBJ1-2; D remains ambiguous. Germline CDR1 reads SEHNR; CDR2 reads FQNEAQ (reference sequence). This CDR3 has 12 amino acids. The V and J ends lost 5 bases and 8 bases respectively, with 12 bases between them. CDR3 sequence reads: CASSHESNGYTF. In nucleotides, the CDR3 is TGTGCCAGCAGCCATGAAAGCAACGGCTACACCTTC.

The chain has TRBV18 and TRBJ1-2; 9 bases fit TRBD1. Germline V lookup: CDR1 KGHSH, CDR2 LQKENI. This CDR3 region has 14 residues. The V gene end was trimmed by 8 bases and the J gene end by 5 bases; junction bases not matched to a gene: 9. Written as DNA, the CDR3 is TGTGCCAGCCCGAGACAGGGGGAGGTTTATGGCTACACCTTC. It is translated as CASPRQGEVYGYTF.

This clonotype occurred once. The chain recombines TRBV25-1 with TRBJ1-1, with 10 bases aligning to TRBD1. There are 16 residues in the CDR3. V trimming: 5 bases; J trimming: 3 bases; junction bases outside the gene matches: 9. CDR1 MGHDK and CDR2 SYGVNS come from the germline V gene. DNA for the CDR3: TGTGCCAGCAGTCCCCGGGACAGGGGAGAGGACACTGAAGCTTTCTTT. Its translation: CASSPRDRGEDTEAFF.

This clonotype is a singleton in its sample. The CDR3 is CASSQEGTGLSYGYTF. The DNA for the CDR3 is TGTGCCAGCAGCCAAGAAGGGACAGGGCTGAGCTATGGCTACACCTTC. The chain carries TRBV4-2 and TRBJ1-2, with TRBD1 identical over 9 bases. The trim removed 0 bases at V and 4 bases at J, leaving 6 bases unmatched. The CDR3 is made up of 16 amino acids. Germline lookup yields CDR1 LGHNA and CDR2 YNFKEQ.

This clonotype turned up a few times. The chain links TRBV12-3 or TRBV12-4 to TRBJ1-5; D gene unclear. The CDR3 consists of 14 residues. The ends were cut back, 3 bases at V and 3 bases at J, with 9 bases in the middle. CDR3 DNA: TGTGCCAGCAGTTTCGGAGGGTACAATCAGCCCCAGCATTTT. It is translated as CASSFGGYNQPQHF.